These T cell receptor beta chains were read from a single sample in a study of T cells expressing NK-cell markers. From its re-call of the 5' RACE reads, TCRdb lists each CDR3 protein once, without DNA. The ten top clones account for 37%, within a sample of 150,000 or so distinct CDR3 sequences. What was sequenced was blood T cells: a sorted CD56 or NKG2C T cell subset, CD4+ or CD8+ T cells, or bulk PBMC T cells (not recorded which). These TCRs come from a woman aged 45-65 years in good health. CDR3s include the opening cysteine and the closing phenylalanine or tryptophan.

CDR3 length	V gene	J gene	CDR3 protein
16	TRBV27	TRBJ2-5	CASSRQPSGSGKTQYF
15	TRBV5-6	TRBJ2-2	CASSFSIRREGELFF
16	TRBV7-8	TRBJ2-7	CASSLNSGSPGLEQYF
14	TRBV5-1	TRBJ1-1	CASSLQGGGTEAFF
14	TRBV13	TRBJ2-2	CASSLGVGTGELFF
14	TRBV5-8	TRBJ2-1	CASSEPGQTYEQFF
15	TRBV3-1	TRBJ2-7	CASSPETGGTYEQYF
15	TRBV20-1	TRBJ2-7	CSARDFTSGAYEQYF
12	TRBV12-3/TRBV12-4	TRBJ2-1	CASRGSYNEQFF
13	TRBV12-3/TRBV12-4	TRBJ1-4	CASSLDTGEKLFF
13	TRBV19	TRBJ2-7	CASSIGARTEQYF
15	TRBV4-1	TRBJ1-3	CASSRTGGSGNTIYF
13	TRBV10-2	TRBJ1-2	CASVSYTENGYTF
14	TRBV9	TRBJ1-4	CASSTGQGGEKLFF
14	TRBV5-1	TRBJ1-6	CASSMTATNSPLHF
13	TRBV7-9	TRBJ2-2	CASSRSEAGELFF
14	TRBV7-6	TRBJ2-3	CASSPPGTSGPQYF
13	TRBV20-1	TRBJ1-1	CSARRVWDTEAFF
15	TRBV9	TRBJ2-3	CASSVEGGRTDTQYF
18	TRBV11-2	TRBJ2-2	CASSPRWGLAGVTGELFF
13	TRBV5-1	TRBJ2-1	CASSLQGGNEQFF
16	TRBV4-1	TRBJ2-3	CASSLTDSYSTDTQYF
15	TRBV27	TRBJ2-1	CASSLSLSSYNEQFF
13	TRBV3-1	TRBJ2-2	CASRDRFTGELFF
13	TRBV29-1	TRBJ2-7	CSVDTGQGAEQYF
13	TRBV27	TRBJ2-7	CASSPTTGTEQYF
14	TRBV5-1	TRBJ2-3	CASSSTGGTDTQYF
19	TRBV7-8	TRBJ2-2	CASSSRTSGRLKLPGELFF
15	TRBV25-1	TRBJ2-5	CASRPGDSSQETQYF
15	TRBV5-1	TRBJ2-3	CASRLGQGLTDTQYF
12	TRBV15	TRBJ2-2	CATREGSGELFF
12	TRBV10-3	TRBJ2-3	CAISESRGTQYF
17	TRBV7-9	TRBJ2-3	CASSLSLSGRFADTQYF
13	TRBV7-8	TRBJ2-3	CASSASGPDTQYF
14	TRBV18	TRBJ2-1	CASSPPREVNEQFF
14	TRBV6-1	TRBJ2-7	CASSELYSNYEQYF
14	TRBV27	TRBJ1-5	CASSLSGLSSPQHF
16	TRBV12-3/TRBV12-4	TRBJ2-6	CASGDPRGIRANVLTF
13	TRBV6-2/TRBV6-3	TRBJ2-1	CASSGTVHNEQFF
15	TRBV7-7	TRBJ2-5	CASSLVPRTQETQYF
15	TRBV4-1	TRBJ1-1	CASSQDPALNTEAFF